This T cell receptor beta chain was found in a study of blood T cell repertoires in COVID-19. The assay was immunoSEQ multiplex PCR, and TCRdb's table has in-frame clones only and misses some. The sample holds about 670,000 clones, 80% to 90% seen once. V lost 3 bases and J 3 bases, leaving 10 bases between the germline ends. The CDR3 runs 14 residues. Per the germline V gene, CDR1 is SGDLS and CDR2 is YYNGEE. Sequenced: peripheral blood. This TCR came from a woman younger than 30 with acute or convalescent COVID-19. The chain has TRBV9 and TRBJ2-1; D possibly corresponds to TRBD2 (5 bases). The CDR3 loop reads CASSGTRGYNEQFF. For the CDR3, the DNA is TGTGCCAGCAGCGGAACACGGGGCTACAATGAGCAGTTCTTC.